Each of the 23 T cell receptor beta chains below was sequenced from the same sample in a study of immune cell composition in non-small cell lung cancer. Normal lung sampling was at least 3 cm from the tumour, as distant as possible. Only in-frame clones appear in the TCRdb table, and some are missing; sequencing was by immunoSEQ multiplex PCR. This table holds just under 2,000 clones, around 80% found once. Sample: non-adjacent lung tissue. These receptors were taken from a human donor with non-small cell lung cancer.

The V call is TRBV10-2, the J call TRBJ1-6; no clear D. The CDR3 covers 12 residues. Germline CDR1 is WSHSY and CDR2 is SAAADI. Trimming cost V 6 bases and J 6 bases, with 6 bases left between them. This CDR3 reads CASRRVNSPLHF. The DNA of the CDR3 is TGCGCCAGCAGGAGGGTTAATTCACCCCTCCACTTT.

V is TRBV7-3 and J is TRBJ2-3; the match to TRBD1 covers 7 bases. V was clipped by 5 bases and J by 1 base; unmatched bases: 6. This CDR3 contains 15 residues. CDR1 is SGHTA and CDR2 is FQGTGA in the germline V gene. The DNA for the CDR3 is TGTGCCAGCAGCAGACAGGGTTTGGGCACAGATACGCAGTATTTT. Amino acid sequence: CASSRQGLGTDTQYF.

V usage is TRBV28 and J usage is TRBJ1-3, with 7 positions matching TRBD1. Unmatched junction bases numbered 8, after V lost 5 bases and J lost 4 bases. The CDR3 covers 15 residues. Germline assignment: CDR1 MDHEN and CDR2 SYDVKM. CDR3 bases: TGTGCCAGCAGTCAGAGGGGACAGCTCGGAAACACCATATATTTT. Translation gives CASSQRGQLGNTIYF.

The J gene is TRBJ1-5, the V gene TRBV7-2; D may be TRBD1 (5 bases). CDR3 length: 15 amino acids. CDR1 and CDR2 (germline): SGHTA, FQGNSA. V dropped 1 base and J dropped 6 bases, with 13 bases sitting between them. This CDR3 reads CASSLGGEAGQPQHF. The CDR3 region has the DNA TGTGCCAGCAGCTTAGGGGGCGAAGCGGGTCAGCCCCAGCATTTT.

The chain employs TRBV18 and TRBJ2-1, with TRBD2 matching over 11 bases. The germline V gene encodes CDR1 KGHSH and CDR2 LQKENI. The CDR3 loop spans 17 amino acids. V gave up 1 base and J gave up 4 bases; unmatched junction bases: 6. The CDR3 spells CASSPRPGTSGYNEQFF. In nucleotides, the CDR3 is TGTGCCAGCTCACCACGCCCGGGGACTAGCGGATACAATGAGCAGTTCTTC. The full variable domain, with the rest looked up from reference TRBV18 and TRBJ2-1, is NAGVMQNPRHLVRRRGQEARLRCSPMKGHSHVYWYRQLPEEGLKFMVYLQKENIIDESGMPKERFSAEFPKEGPSILRIQQVVRGDSAAYFCASSPRPGTSGYNEQFFGPGTRLTVL.

J is TRBJ2-1 and V is TRBV5-1, with D perhaps matching TRBD1 (6 bases). CDR1 is SGHRS, CDR2 YFSETQ, per germline. The CDR3 loop spans 14 amino acids. The V end lost 4 bases, the J end lost 4 bases, and 12 bases lay between the germline ends. CDR3 residues: CASSNPRGYNEQFF. CDR3 DNA sequence: TGCGCCAGCAGCAACCCTAGGGGGTACAATGAGCAGTTCTTC. Using reference TRBV5-1 and TRBJ2-1 for the parts outside the CDR3, the full variable domain is KAGVTQTPRYLIKTRGQQVTLSCSPISGHRSVSWYQQTPGQGLQFLFEYFSETQRNKGNFPGRFSGRQFSNSRSEMNVSTLELGDSALYLCASSNPRGYNEQFFGPGTRLTVL.

The chain joins TRBV7-2 to TRBJ2-7, with TRBD1 matching 8 bases. With V trimmed by 4 bases and J by 1 base, 9 bases remained unmatched. CDR1 and CDR2 from the germline V gene are SGHTA and FQGNSA. The CDR3 sequence is 16 residues long. The CDR3 coding sequence is TGTGCCAGCAGCTCATTTCCGGGACAGGTTTCCTACGAGCAGTACTTC. This gives the protein CASSSFPGQVSYEQYF.

This clone was found once. The chain has TRBV6-5 and TRBJ1-4; D is unclear. The ends were cut back, 0 bases at V and 4 bases at J, with 9 bases in the middle. The CDR3 loop spans 15 amino acids. Germline V gene sequence: CDR1 MNHEY, CDR2 SVGAGI. CDR3 residues: CASSYSPGINEKLFF. In DNA form, the CDR3 reads TGTGCCAGCAGTTACTCGCCAGGCATTAATGAAAAACTGTTTTTT.

The chain is built from TRBV18 and TRBJ2-3; D call uncertain. V was pared by 5 bases and J by 6 bases, with 12 bases between. Germline values: CDR1 KGHSH, CDR2 LQKENI. CDR3 length: 13 residues. CDR3 coding DNA: TGTGCCAGCTCATCACAGCCTGAGGATACGCAGTATTTT. Translated: CASSSQPEDTQYF.

V and J are TRBV5-4 and TRBJ2-7, with TRBD2 identical over 14 bases. With 4 bases clipped from V and 3 bases from J, the junction kept 3 bases outside the gene matches. The CDR3 has 15 residues. The germline CDR1 and CDR2 sequences are SGHNT and YYREEE (reference sequence). The CDR3 loop is CASSPGLAGVYEQYF. The CDR3 DNA follows: TGTGCCAGCAGCCCGGGACTAGCGGGGGTCTACGAGCAGTACTTC.

The J gene is TRBJ2-7, the V gene TRBV4-1; 10 bases match TRBD2. Germline V gives CDR1 MGHRA, CDR2 YSYEKL. The CDR3 has 15 residues. With V trimmed by 4 bases and J by 3 bases, 6 bases remained unmatched. The chain's CDR3 is CASSRKRGGFYEQYF. The DNA of the CDR3 is TGCGCCAGCAGCCGAAAGCGGGGGGGATTCTACGAGCAGTACTTC.

The chain links TRBV5-8 to TRBJ2-6; TRBD2 agrees at 7 bases. J gave up 0 bases and V 5 bases, and 5 bases lay outside the gene matches. Germline CDR1 and CDR2: SGHTS and YDEGEE. The CDR3 is 16 amino acids. In DNA form, the CDR3 reads TGTGCCAGCAGGGAGGGAGGGTACTCTGGGGCCAACGTCCTGACTTTC. It yields the protein CASREGGYSGANVLTF.

This CDR3 reads CASRPRTGEQYF. The CDR3 DNA reads as TGTGCCAGTAGACCTCGGACGGGGGAGCAGTACTTC. This rearrangement joins TRBV27 to TRBJ2-7; maybe TRBD2 (5 bases). Between the trimmed V and J ends, which lost 9 bases and 7 bases, there was a span of 16 bases. The germline V gene encodes CDR1 MNHEY and CDR2 SMNVEV (reference sequence). The CDR3 spans 12 residues.

V usage is TRBV6-5 and J usage is TRBJ2-1; TRBD1 is a possible D gene (6 bases). CDR3 length: 11 amino acids. V shed 8 bases and J shed 6 bases, with 8 bases lying between them. Germline V CDR1 and CDR2: MNHEY, SVGAGI. This CDR3 reads CASFRGNEQFF. DNA for the CDR3: TGTGCCAGCTTCAGGGGCAATGAGCAGTTCTTC.

The chain is built from TRBV19 and TRBJ2-7; TRBD1 might be the D (7 bases). Germline assignment: CDR1 LNHDA and CDR2 SQIVND (reference sequence). The length of the CDR3 is 14 residues. V was cut by 6 bases and J by 0 bases, with 12 bases left in between. The DNA for the CDR3 is TGTGCCAGTAGCGGGGGACAGCCCTCCTACGAGCAGTACTTC. This encodes CASSGGQPSYEQYF. Full variable domain (remainder filled in from reference TRBV19 and TRBJ2-7): DGGITQSPKYLFRKEGQNVTLSCEQNLNHDAMYWYRQDPGQGLRLIYYSQIVNDFQKGDIAEGYSVSREKKESFPLTVTSAQKNPTAFYLCASSGGQPSYEQYFGPGTRLTVT.

This chain connects TRBV7-9 to TRBJ2-3; TRBD1 might be the D (6 bases). Trimming shortened V by 1 base and J by 0 bases, and 8 bases separated the two germline ends. The V gene's germline CDR1 is SEHNR and CDR2 FQNEAQ (reference sequence). The CDR3 is 15 amino acids. The CDR3 nucleotides are TGTGCCAGCAGCTTAGGGGGGCCTAGCACAGATACGCAGTATTTT. Translating gives CASSLGGPSTDTQYF.

The genes are TRBV5-3 and TRBJ1-5, with TRBD1 matching over 7 bases. TRBV5-3 is an ORF, and what it does is uncertain. The CDR3 consists of 16 residues. J lost 0 bases, V lost 0 bases, and 3 bases had no gene match. The CDR3 nucleotides read TGTGCCAGAAGCTTGGACAGGGGATATAGCAATCAGCCCCAGCATTTT. Residues: CARSLDRGYSNQPQHF.

V usage is TRBV11-2 and J usage is TRBJ2-2, with 7 bases matching TRBD2. In germline, CDR1 is SGHAT, CDR2 FQNNGV. CDR3 length equals 15 residues. V shed 3 bases and J 7 bases; nucleotides not matched to a gene: 8. CDR3 amino acids: CASSFEGGPIGELFF. CDR3 nucleotides: TGTGCCAGCAGCTTTGAGGGAGGGCCAATCGGGGAGCTGTTTTTT.

This clone was recorded a few times. V and J are TRBV2 and TRBJ1-3, with D unclear. V lost 1 base to trimming and J lost 2 bases, with 6 bases between them. Looked up from germline, CDR1 is SNHLY and CDR2 is FYNNEI. This CDR3 contains 14 residues. The CDR3 protein is CASSEGTPGNTIYF. For the CDR3, the DNA is TGTGCCAGCAGTGAAGGGACTCCTGGAAACACCATATATTTT.

This chain uses TRBV7-2 with TRBJ2-1, with no clear D. V lost 5 bases and J lost 7, with 9 bases in between. There are 12 residues in the CDR3. The germline CDR1 and CDR2 sequences are SGHTA and FQGNSA. This CDR3 reads CASSLERNEQFF. The CDR3 nucleotides are TGTGCCAGCAGCCTCGAGAGGAATGAGCAGTTCTTC.

V usage is TRBV7-9 and J usage is TRBJ2-1, with TRBD2 matching over 10 bases. This CDR3 contains 15 residues. Per the germline V gene, CDR1 is SEHNR and CDR2 is FQNEAQ (reference sequence). Trimming took 4 bases from V and 5 from J; bases not matched to a gene: 5. CDR3 in amino acids: CASSSWLAGDNEQFF. In DNA form, the CDR3 reads TGTGCCAGCAGCTCTTGGCTAGCGGGGGACAATGAGCAGTTCTTC. Looking up the rest from reference TRBV7-9 and TRBJ2-1 gives the full variable domain: DTGVSQNPRHKITKRGQNVTFRCDPISEHNRLYWYRQTLGQGPEFLTYFQNEAQLEKSRLLSDRFSAERPKGSFSTLEIQRTEQGDSAMYLCASSSWLAGDNEQFFGPGTRLTVL.

V gene TRBV6-1 combines with J gene TRBJ2-7, with D possibly TRBD1 on 6 matching bases. CDR3 length equals 16 residues. Germline loops: CDR1 MNHNS, CDR2 SASEGT. The V end lost 1 base, the J end lost 4 bases, and 17 bases lay between the germline ends. The CDR3 loop reads CASSEGDTRFLYEQYF. The CDR3 DNA sequence: TGTGCCAGCAGTGAAGGGGACACCCGCTTCCTTTACGAGCAGTACTTC.

This clone was seen only a few times. The V call is TRBV6-1, the J call TRBJ2-7, with TRBD2 matching 7 bases. The junction had 9 bases not matched to a gene; V was cut back by 2 bases and J by 2 bases. Per the germline V gene, CDR1 is MNHNS and CDR2 is SASEGT. This CDR3 comprises 16 residues. CDR3 protein: CASSEYGNRGAYEQYF. The CDR3 nucleotides are TGTGCCAGCAGTGAATACGGGAACCGGGGGGCCTACGAGCAGTACTTC.